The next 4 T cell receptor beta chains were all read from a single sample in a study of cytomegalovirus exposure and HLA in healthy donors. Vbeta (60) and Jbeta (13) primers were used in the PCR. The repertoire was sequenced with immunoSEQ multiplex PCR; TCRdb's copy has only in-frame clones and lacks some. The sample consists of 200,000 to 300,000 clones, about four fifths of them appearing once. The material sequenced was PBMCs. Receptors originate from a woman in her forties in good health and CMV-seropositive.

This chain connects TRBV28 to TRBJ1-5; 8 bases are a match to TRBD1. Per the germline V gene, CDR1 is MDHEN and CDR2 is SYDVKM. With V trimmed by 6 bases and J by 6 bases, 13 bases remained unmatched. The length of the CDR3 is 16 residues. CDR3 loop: CASSPGQGAFLQPQHF. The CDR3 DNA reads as TGTGCCAGCAGCCCCGGTCAGGGGGCGTTTCTTCAGCCCCAGCATTTT.

This CDR3 is CASSGGTSGTHEQYF. The CDR3, as DNA: TGTGCCAGCAGTGGCGGAACTAGCGGGACCCACGAGCAGTACTTC. This chain connects TRBV28 to TRBJ2-7; 10 bases align to TRBD2. V shed 5 bases, J shed 5 bases, and the junction held 9 bases outside the gene matches. The CDR3 is 15 residues long. Germline V CDR1 and CDR2: MDHEN, SYDVKM.

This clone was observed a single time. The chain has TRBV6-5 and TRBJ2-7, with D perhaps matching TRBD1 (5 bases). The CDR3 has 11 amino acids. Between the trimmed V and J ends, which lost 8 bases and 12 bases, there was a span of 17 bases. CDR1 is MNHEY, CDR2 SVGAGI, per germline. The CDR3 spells CASVSKGAWYF. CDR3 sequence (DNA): TGTGCCAGCGTTTCGAAAGGGGCTTGGTACTTC.

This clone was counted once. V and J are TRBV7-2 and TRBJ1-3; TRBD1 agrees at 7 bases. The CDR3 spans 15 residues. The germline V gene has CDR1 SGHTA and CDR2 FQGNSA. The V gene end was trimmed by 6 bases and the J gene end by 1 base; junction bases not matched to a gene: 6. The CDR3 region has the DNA TGTGCCAGCAGGCCTACAGGGGCTTCTGGAAACACCATATATTTT. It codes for CASRPTGASGNTIYF.